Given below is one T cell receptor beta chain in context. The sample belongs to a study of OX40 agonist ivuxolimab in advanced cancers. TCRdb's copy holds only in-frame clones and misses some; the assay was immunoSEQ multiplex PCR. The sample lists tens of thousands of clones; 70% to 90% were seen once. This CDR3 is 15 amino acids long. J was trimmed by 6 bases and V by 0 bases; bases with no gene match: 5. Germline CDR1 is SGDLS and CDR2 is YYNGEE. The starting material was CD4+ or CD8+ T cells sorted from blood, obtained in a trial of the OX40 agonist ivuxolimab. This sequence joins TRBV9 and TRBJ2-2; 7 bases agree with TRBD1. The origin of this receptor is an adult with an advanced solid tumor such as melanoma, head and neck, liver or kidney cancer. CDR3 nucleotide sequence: TGTGCCAGCAGCGTAGTGGCAGGGGGTGCCGGGGAGCTGTTTTTT. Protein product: CASSVVAGGAGELFF.